A selection of T cell receptor beta chains follows, all from one sample in a study of cytomegalovirus exposure and HLA in healthy donors. The data were produced by immunoSEQ multiplex PCR, yet TCRdb's version contains in-frame clones alone and is incomplete. The sample carries approximately 190,000 clones, 65% to 85% recorded once. The sample was PBMCs. The source of these receptors is a middle-aged man in good health and CMV-seropositive. The conserved cysteine and the conserved F or W are not part of the CDR3 here. D genes are given only for firm matches.

TRBV6-1,TRBJ2-7,NA,ASSEVSPYEQY
TRBV5-1,TRBJ1-1,TRBD1,ASSSRTGGVSAEAF
TRBV19,TRBJ2-3,TRBD2,ASRIGAGGPTNTQY
TRBV5-1,TRBJ2-7,TRBD2,ASSPERTSGAFYEQY
TRBV27,TRBJ2-7,TRBD1,ASSLSRQGLGSLYEQY
TRBV27,TRBJ2-2,TRBD1,ASSFRQGGTGELF
TRBV5-6,TRBJ2-2,NA,ASSFPEVGTTRRELF
TRBV2,TRBJ1-4,TRBD1,ASSGTGSEKLF
TRBV7-6,TRBJ2-2,NA,ASSQGHFANTGELF
TRBV2,TRBJ2-1,NA,ASSRASYNEQF
TRBV7-6,TRBJ2-1,TRBD1,ASSSVGSYGTGSYNEQF
TRBV30,TRBJ2-1,NA,AWSFGLQNEQF
TRBV11-2,TRBJ1-1,TRBD1,ASSAQGAYAEAF
TRBV19,TRBJ2-7,NA,ASSTTGSHEQY
TRBV7-9,TRBJ2-3,NA,ASTPRKHTDTQY
TRBV7-2,TRBJ1-1,TRBD1,ASSLGARGQTLGEAF
TRBV9,TRBJ2-7,NA,ASSVDPTSYEQY
TRBV25-1,TRBJ2-7,TRBD2,ASSESRGVYEQY